The clone carrying this T cell receptor (beta chain) was counted at least ten times. Its specificity is unknown. The data are from a study of molecular identifiers for immune sequencing clone quantification. The study's findings and limits: It was shown that clones above 20 RNA copies held over 98% of effector molecules, but under 1% in naive cells.

This CDR3 is built from 14 residues. Looked up from germline, CDR1 is MNHEY and CDR2 is SMNVEV (reference sequence). V was pared by 5 bases and J by 6 bases, with 11 bases between. The bulk TCR libraries were made with methods described before and with listed TCR primers. TCRdb passed the PCR reads through MiXCR, listing each CDR3 protein once. There are about 640,000 distinct CDR3 sequences in the sample; about 20% occur only once, and 0.7% to 1% lies in the top ten. Libraries for naive CD8 T cells, which were made from approximately 20,000 to 1,000,000 sorted cells, drew on 10%, 30% or 50% of the RNA. Naive CD8 T cells were FACS-sorted by CD8+CD4-CCR7+CD45RA+ markers.

Sample: naive CD8+ T cells from blood, with Jurkat cell RNA spiked in. Subset defined: FACS-sorted CD8+CD4-CCR7+CD45RA+ naive T cells. The TCR was taken from a human donor in good health. Some libraries in this study had Jurkat cell RNA spiked in. The chain has TRBV27 and TRBJ1-6, with a tentative D call TRBD1 (5 bases). The CDR3 region has the DNA TGTGCCAGCAGTGAAACAGGATTTAATTCACCCCTCCACTTT. Protein: CASSETGFNSPLHF.